This entry is about one TCR beta chain. This receptor's antigen is unknown. Library creation used the immunoSEQ multiplex PCR assay. For the multiplex PCR, a mixture combining 60 forward primers for TCR Vbeta segments and 13 reverse primers for TCR Jbeta segments was used. A multiplex PCR assay on genomic DNA amplified the CDR3 region of rearranged TCR beta genes. Amplified TCR beta libraries were sequenced as 87-base-pair reads on the Illumina HiSeq System. Per the authors' processing: In a later analysis, some 80 million unique TCR beta chains were counted across the 666 repertoires, and around 10 million of these chains were shared by at least two donors. Raw reads were error-corrected and collapsed into unique sequences with a nearest-neighbor algorithm that merged closely related sequences to remove PCR and sequencing errors. CDR3 sequences were aligned to IMGT reference sequences to assign V, D and J gene segments. Each retained sequence needed at least a six-nucleotide match to both a V gene segment and a J gene segment. Rearrangements were called productive when the CDR3 lacked stop codons and stayed in frame with V and J; all others were non-productive. CDR3 was defined by IMGT convention, running from the second conserved V-encoded cysteine to the conserved J-encoded phenylalanine. Sequences without an unambiguous match to a single V gene segment were excluded from the earlier analysis of 450 to 650 of the donors. In an earlier analysis of about 590 of the donors, a V segment was called functional when productive rearrangements were above 56.7%, and segregating when the standard deviation between donors exceeded 5%. To diagnose cytomegalovirus status from the catalog of TCR beta chain sequences, a statistical classification framework was built. In a later analysis, V and J genes were assigned by comparing TCR nucleotide sequences against IMGT/GENE-DB human TR gene sequences. Using the TCRdist pipeline, a later analysis assigned CDR3 sequences along with most-parsimonious VDJ recombination scenarios. In a later analysis, each TCR beta chain was defined by its CDR3 amino acid sequence together with its V-gene family, and reads lacking a unique V-gene family were excluded. To address suspected cross-contamination and a sequencing artifact, a later analysis removed a few hundred highly shared, low-generation-probability nucleotide sequences. In a later analysis, a clonal expansion index for each public chain was calculated from normalized within-repertoire ranks of inferred template counts. In a later analysis, generation probabilities were computed using a VDJ recombination model fitted to out-of-frame rearrangements, and the results were checked against IGoR. Hypergeometric tests were used in a later analysis to score TCR-TCR, TCR-HLA and TCR-CMV co-occurrence, with a repertoire-size bias correction applied to the TCR pairs. A later analysis estimated false discovery rates by permuting HLA or CMV assignments 20 times. In a later analysis, co-occurring TCRs were grouped using DBSCAN, with TCRdist sequence similarity added in when clustering inside HLA-allele-positive subsets. Repertoires with fewer than 30,000 or more than 120,000 public chains were left out of co-occurrence clustering, as were a handful of repertoires with anomalous nucleotide sharing. TCRdb holds this immuneACCESS table with in-frame rearrangements only. Some clones are missing; in checked studies, unresolved V genes explain under half, and the rest has no known cause. The DNA gave D and trimming, while V, J and clone size come from that table. Per the sample table, the count is about 120,000 clones. The ten largest clones add up to approximately 1.7% of the sample.

The cohort was made up of under 800 healthy bone marrow donors. Cohort members were all nominally healthy when sampled, although unrecorded immune exposures were likely present. The donor tested CMV seronegative, placing the donor among the approximately 400 seronegative members of the cohort. Each donor provided a peripheral blood sample, and peripheral blood mononuclear cells were used for TCR beta sequencing. The Qiagen DNeasy Blood Extraction Kit was used to extract genomic DNA from the blood cell samples. The data were obtained in a study of cytomegalovirus exposure and HLA in healthy donors (dated by TCRdb to the late 2010s). Concerning the study at large: According to an earlier analysis of several hundred of the donors, 150 million to 200 million T cells yielded some 120 million unique TCR beta sequences and approximately 300 Gb of sequence data. An early release that covered about 640 HLA-typed donors contained around 300 gigabases of sequencing data and tens of millions of unique TCR sequences. Among the approximately 400 genotyped donors, roughly 80% belonged to the genetic ancestry cluster associated with self-reported Caucasian donors. The study aimed to test whether cataloging public T cell receptors could reveal signatures of past pathogen exposure. The T cell repertoires of 700 or so subjects were profiled by immunosequencing and related to cytomegalovirus serostatus. A separate validation cohort of about 110 different subjects was used in addition to the roughly 670-subject first cohort. To predict cytomegalovirus infection status, the study combined high-throughput TCR immunosequencing, statistical association of individual TCRs with disease status, and machine learning. To study patterns of TCR occurrence, a later analysis re-analyzed previously published TCR beta repertoires from 700 or so donors and added high-resolution HLA genotyping. In the later analysis, no new phenotypic data were used to find candidate immune exposures; instead, reliance was placed on TCR beta sequences and their occurrence across donors. An earlier analysis of a few hundred of the donors applied high-throughput TCR beta sequencing to assess whether each TCR beta V gene segment acted as functional or pseudogenic. Alongside the repertoire data, information on donor age, sex, ethnicity and CMV serostatus was compiled. Genome-wide SNP genotypes for about 55% of the 666 donors were used in a later genetic analysis, which treated that subset as a discovery cohort. All discovery cohort repertoires had been generated on a single sequencing platform. HLA typing included class I and class II loci at four-digit resolution. Typing coverage differed by locus: A, B, C, DRB1 and DQB1 were typed in roughly 620-630 donors, DQA1 in about 560, DPA1 in some 570, and DPB1 in approximately 450. A handful of DR-DQ haplotypes were treated as single units for association and clustering because of strong linkage in the cohort. Among about 370 genotyped donors of the cohort, an average of approximately 220,000 unique TCR beta nucleotide sequences was sequenced per donor, of which 15% to 20% were non-productive.

The germline V gene yields KGHSH for CDR1 and LQKENI for CDR2. Trimming takes 0 bases from V and 6 bases from J, and the germline ends sit 11 bases apart. Measured from the cysteine to the phenylalanine, the CDR3 is 14 residues long. Only the CDR3 part of the read is kept: 42 bases, read in frame from the first base. The study at large found these results: The classifier was reported to diagnose cytomegalovirus status with high specificity and sensitivity in both the original and validation cohorts. Correlated functional status among segregating V segments might be attributable to linkage disequilibrium, but an unknown experimental factor could not be ruled out. In a later analysis, the rate of TCR association differed among HLA loci, with DRB1 alleles having the most associated TCRs and HLA-C alleles having the fewest. A further reported finding was that TCR beta sequences accurately predicted the HLA-A and HLA-B alleles for most subjects in the first cohort. Because HLA typing was unavailable for some donors at each locus, only the typed subset was used in association tests. The sequencing pipeline was judged likely to have produced a cluster of highly shared sequence variants as a technical artifact. Most CMV-associated TCR beta chains appeared to be HLA-restricted in a later analysis, and the HLA associations seemed to be driven largely by CMV exposure. V-gene and J-gene trimming of TCR beta chains was associated with a missense DCLRE1C variant in a later genetic analysis, and the association was replicated in an independent cohort. In a later genetic analysis, fewer N-insertions in productive TCRs were reported among donors in an Asian-associated ancestry cluster than the roughly 670-donor mean. The study listed 150 to 200 TCR beta chains as associated with cytomegalovirus. In a later analysis, some 17,000 TCR beta sequences were associated with specific HLA alleles at a false discovery rate of 0.05. Broadly in line with IMGT annotations, most TCR beta V segments showed up in productive rearrangements about 87% or about 30% of the time in an earlier analysis of around 600 of the donors. A later analysis reported that several top co-occurrence clusters appeared linked to parvovirus B19, influenza, CMV and Epstein-Barr virus. Because counts were too low, about 17 rarely observed V segments, including chromosome 9 orphons, were excluded from the earlier analysis of roughly 580 of the donors. When HLA alleles, especially DR and DQ, strongly co-occurred, attributing TCR associations to individual alleles was difficult. The authors suggested that the approach could potentially be generalized to other disease states and immunological phenotypes. CMV serostatus was the only immune exposure information available for the cohort. Most TCR sequences were seen in very few donors, while some public TCRs were found in many individuals. In vitro tests confirmed that a few of the cytomegalovirus-associated TCR beta chains recognize cytomegalovirus antigens. The cohort was sequenced for TCR beta chains only, and without alpha or paired-chain data the features that could be detected were limited. Some IMGT-functional V segments, including TRBV6-2 and TRBV6-3, could not be told apart with the 87-base-pair reads, so those segments were excluded. Roughly uniform sequencing depth across donors was assumed in presence/absence analyses, although this assumption may not hold. Compared with equally common non-associated chains, HLA-associated TCR beta chains in a later analysis were more clonally expanded and had lower generation probabilities.

The sequenced sample consisted of PBMCs. The source of this sequence is a man younger than 35 in good health and CMV-seronegative. Rearrangement joined TRBV18 to TRBJ1-2, and TRBD1 may be the D gene, going by 6 matching bases. At the DNA level, the sequence is TGTGCCAGCTCACCACCGGGGGCAGGGAATGGCTACACCTTC. This codes for CASSPPGAGNGYTF.